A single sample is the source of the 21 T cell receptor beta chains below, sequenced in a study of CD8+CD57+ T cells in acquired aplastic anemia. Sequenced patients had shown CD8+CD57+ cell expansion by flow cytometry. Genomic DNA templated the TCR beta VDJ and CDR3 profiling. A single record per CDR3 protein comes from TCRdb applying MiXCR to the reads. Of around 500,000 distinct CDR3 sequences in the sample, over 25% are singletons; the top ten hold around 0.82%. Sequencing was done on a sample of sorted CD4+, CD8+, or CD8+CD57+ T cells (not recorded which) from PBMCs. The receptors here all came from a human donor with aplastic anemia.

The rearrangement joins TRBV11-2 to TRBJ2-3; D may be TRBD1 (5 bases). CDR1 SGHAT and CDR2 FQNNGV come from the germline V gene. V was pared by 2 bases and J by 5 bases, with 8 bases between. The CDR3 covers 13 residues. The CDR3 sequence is CASSLKGIDTQYF. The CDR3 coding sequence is TGTGCCAGCAGCTTAAAGGGGATAGATACGCAGTATTTT.

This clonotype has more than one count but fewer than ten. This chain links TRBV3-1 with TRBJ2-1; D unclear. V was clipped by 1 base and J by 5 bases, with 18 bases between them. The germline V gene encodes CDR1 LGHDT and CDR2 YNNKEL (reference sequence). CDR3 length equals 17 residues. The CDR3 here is CASSQGVTGSVNNEQFF. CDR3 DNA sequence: TGTGCCAGCAGCCAAGGTGTGACGGGCTCCGTAAACAATGAGCAGTTCTTC.

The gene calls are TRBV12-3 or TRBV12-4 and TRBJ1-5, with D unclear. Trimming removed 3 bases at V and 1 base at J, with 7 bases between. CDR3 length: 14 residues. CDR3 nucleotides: TGTGCCAGCAGTTTGTTTTTGAGCAATCAGCCCCAGCATTTT. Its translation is CASSLFLSNQPQHF.

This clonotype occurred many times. CDR3 in DNA: TGTGCCAGCAGCTTACAGGTCGAGGGGCGGGGCAATCAGCCCCAGCATTTT. This codes for CASSLQVEGRGNQPQHF. The rearrangement links TRBV7-8 to TRBJ1-5, with D perhaps matching TRBD1 (5 bases). This CDR3 is built from 17 residues. CDR1 is SGHVS, CDR2 FQNEAQ, per germline. Deletions cut 2 bases from V and 2 bases from J, with 16 bases between.

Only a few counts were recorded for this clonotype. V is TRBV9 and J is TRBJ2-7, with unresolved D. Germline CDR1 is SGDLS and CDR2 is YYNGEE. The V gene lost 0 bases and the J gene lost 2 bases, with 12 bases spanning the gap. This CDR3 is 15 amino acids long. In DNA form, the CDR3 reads TGTGCCAGCAGCGTAGATTACAGAGCTACCTACGAGCAGTACTTC. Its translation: CASSVDYRATYEQYF.

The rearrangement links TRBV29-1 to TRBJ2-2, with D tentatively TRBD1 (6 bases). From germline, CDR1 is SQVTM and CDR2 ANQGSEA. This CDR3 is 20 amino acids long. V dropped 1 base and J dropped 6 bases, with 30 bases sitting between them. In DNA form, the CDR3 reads TGCAGCGTTGAAGTATCTCAGGGGACGGTCGACGACGATCGACCCGGGGAGCTGTTTTTT. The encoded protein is CSVEVSQGTVDDDRPGELFF.

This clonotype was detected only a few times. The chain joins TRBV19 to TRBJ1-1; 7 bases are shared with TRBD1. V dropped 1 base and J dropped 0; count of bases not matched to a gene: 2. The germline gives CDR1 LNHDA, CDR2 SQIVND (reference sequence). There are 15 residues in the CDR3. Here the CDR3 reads CASSIGDRLNTEAFF. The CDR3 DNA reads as TGTGCCAGTAGTATAGGGGACAGACTGAACACTGAAGCTTTCTTT.

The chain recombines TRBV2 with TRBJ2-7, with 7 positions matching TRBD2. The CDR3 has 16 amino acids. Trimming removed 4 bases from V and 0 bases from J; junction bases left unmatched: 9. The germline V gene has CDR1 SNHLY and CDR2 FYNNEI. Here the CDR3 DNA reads TGTGCCAGCAGTGGCCCCACTCGGGGGGACTCCTACGAGCAGTACTTC. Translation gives CASSGPTRGDSYEQYF.

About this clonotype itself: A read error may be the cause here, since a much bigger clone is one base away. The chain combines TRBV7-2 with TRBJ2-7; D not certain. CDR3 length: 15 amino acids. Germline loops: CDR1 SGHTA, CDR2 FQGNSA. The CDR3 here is CACSSGLGARYEQYF. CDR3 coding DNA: TGTGCCTGCAGCTCTGGTCTAGGAGCTCGGTACGAGCAGTACTTC.

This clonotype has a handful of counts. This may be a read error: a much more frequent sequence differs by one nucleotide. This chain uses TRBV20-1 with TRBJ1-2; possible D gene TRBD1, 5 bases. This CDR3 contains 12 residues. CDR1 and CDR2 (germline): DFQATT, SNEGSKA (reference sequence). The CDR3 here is CSATDSNYGYAF. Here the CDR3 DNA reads TGCAGTGCTACCGACAGTAACTATGGCTACGCCTTC.

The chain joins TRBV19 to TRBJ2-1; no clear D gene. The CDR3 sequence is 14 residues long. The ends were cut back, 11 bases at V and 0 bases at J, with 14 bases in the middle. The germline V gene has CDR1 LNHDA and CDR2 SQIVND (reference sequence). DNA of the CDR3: TGTGCCTCGATGGCCAGAGGCTCCTACAATGAGCAGTTCTTC. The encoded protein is CASMARGSYNEQFF.

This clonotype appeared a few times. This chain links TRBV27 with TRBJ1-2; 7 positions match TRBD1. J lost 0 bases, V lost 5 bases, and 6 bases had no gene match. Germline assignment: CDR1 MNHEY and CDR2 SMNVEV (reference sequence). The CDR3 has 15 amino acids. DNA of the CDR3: TGTGCCAGCAGTCACTGGGACAGTGCTAACTATGGCTACACCTTC. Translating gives CASSHWDSANYGYTF.

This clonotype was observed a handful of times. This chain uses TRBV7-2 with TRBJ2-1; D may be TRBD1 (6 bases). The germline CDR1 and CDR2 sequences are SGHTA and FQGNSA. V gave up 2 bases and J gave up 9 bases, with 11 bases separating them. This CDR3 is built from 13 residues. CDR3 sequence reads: CASSLNRESEQFF. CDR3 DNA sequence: TGTGCCAGCAGCTTAAACAGGGAATCTGAGCAGTTCTTC. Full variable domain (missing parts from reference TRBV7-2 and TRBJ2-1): GAGVSQSPSNKVTEKGKDVELRCDPISGHTALYWYRQSLGQGLEFLIYFQGNSAPDKSGLPSDRFSAERTGGSVSTLTIQRTQQEDSAVYLCASSLNRESEQFFGPGTRLTVL.

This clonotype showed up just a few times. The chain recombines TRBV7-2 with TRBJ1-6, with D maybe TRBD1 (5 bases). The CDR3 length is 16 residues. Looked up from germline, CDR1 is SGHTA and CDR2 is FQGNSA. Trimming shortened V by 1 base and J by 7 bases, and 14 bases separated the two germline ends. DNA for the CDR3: TGTGCCAGCAGCTTAGGGGCCTATGGGGGAAATTCACCCCTCCACTTT. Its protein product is CASSLGAYGGNSPLHF. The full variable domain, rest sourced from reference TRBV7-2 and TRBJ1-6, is GAGVSQSPSNKVTEKGKDVELRCDPISGHTALYWYRQSLGQGLEFLIYFQGNSAPDKSGLPSDRFSAERTGGSVSTLTIQRTQQEDSAVYLCASSLGAYGGNSPLHFGNGTRLTVT.

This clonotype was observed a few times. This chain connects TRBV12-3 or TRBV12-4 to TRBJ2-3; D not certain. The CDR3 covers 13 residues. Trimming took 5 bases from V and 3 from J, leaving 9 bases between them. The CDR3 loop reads CASSRVVTDTQYF. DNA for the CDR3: TGTGCCAGCAGTCGGGTGGTTACAGATACGCAGTATTTT.

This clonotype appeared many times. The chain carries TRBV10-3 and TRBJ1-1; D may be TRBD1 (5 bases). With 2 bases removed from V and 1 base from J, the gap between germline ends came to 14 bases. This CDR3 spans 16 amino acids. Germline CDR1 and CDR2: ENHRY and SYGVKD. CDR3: CAISEHRDRGNTEAFF. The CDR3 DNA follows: TGTGCCATCAGTGAGCACCGGGACCGAGGGAACACTGAAGCTTTCTTT.

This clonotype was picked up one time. The CDR3 DNA sequence: TGTGCCAGTAGTATAGGGCAGGGAGATACGCAGTATTTT. Its protein is CASSIGQGDTQYF. The V gene is TRBV19, the J gene TRBJ2-3, with a tentative D call TRBD1 (5 bases). CDR1 and CDR2 (germline): LNHDA, SQIVND (reference sequence). Trimming removed 1 base at V and 5 bases at J, with 7 bases between. This CDR3 region has 13 residues.

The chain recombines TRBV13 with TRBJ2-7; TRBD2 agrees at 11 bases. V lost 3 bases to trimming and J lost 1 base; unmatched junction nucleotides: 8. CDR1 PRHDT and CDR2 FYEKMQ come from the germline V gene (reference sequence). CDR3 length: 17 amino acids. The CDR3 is CASSLTSGVGGSYEQYF. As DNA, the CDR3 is TGTGCCAGCAGCTTGACTAGCGGGGTTGGCGGGTCCTACGAGCAGTACTTC.

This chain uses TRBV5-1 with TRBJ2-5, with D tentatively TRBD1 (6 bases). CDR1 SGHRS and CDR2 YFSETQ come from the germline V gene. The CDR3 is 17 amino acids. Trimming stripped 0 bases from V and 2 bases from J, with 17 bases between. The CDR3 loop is CASSLGKTTGKQETQYF. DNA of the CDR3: TGCGCCAGCAGCTTGGGGAAAACGACAGGAAAGCAAGAGACCCAGTACTTC.

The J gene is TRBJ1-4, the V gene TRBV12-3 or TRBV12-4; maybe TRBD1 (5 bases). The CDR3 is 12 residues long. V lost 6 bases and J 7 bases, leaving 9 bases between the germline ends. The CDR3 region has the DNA TGTGCCAGCAGGTGGGGGGTTGAAAAACTGTTTTTT. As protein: CASRWGVEKLFF.

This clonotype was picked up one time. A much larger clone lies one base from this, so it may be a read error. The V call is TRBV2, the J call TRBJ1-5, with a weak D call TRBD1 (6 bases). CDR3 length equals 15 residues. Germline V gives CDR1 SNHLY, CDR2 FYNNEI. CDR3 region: CASGDILGARQPQHF. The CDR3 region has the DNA TGTGCCAGCGGTGATATATTGGGGGCCCGGCAGCCCCAGCATTTT.